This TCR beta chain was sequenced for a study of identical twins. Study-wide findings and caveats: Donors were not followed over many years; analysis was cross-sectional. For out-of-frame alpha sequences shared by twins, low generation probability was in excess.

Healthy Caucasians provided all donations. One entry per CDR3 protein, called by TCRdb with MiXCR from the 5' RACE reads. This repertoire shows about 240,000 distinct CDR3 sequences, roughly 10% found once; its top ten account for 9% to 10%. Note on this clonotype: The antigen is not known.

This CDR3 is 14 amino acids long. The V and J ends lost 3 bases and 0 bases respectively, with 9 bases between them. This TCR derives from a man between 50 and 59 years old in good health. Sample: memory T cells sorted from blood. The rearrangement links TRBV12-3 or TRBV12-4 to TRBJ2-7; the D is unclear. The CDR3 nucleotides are TGTGCCAGCAGTTTTGGGCAAAACTCCTACGAGCAGTACTTC. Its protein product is CASSFGQNSYEQYF.